This T cell receptor beta chain was identified in a study of cytomegalovirus exposure and HLA in healthy donors. Healthy bone marrow donors made up the donors. Researchers ran the PCR with 60 Vbeta and 13 Jbeta primers. Generated by immunoSEQ multiplex PCR, the TCRdb table keeps only in-frame clones and is missing some. Of around 150,000 clones in the sample, over 60% are singletons; the top ten hold 2.5% to 3.5%. CDR1 is SGHRS, CDR2 YFSETQ, per germline. V was cut by 5 bases and J by 3 bases, with 9 bases left in between. The CDR3 consists of 12 residues. The source material was PBMCs. The TCR was taken from a man in his forties or fifties in good health and CMV-seronegative. This chain uses TRBV5-1 with TRBJ2-7, with a tentative D call TRBD1 (5 bases). The DNA for the CDR3 is TGCGCCAGCAGGGACACAAACTACGAGCAGTACTTC. It translates to CASRDTNYEQYF.